This TCR beta chain was captured in a study of a mutant IDH1 vaccine in newly diagnosed glioma. TCRdb keeps only in-frame clones here, not all; method: immunoSEQ multiplex PCR. There are 50,000 to 65,000 clones in the sample; 65% to 85% occur only once, and about a fifth lies in the top ten. This CDR3 comprises 18 residues. V lost 4 bases to trimming and J lost 0 bases; unmatched junction nucleotides: 9. Germline loops: CDR1 SGHTA, CDR2 FQGNSA. Indicated time point: baseline, week 1 (first vaccination visit). The treatment is: pre-vaccination baseline after standard-of-care therapy. The rearrangement links TRBV7-2 to TRBJ1-1, with 12 bases matching TRBD1. This receptor was taken from a man aged 18 to 30 with glioma. The sequencing used PBMCs, collected from a glioma patient treated with radiotherapy, temozolomide or both. The CDR3 sequence: CASSSRDRGRRMNTEAFF. The CDR3 DNA is TGTGCCAGCAGCTCTCGGGACAGGGGGCGGCGGATGAACACTGAAGCTTTCTTT.